Here is one TCR beta chain with its context. The data were taken from a study of blood T cell repertoires in COVID-19. Across the study: Researchers got acute and convalescent COVID-19 samples from the United States, Italy and Spain. Sources were T cells, B-cell-depleted T cells, or PBMCs; the material itself was cDNA or gDNA.

The ends lost 3 bases at V and 5 bases at J; junction bases unmatched: 7. Germline values: CDR1 LNHDA, CDR2 SQIVND (reference sequence). The CDR3 extends over 17 amino acids. Authors' processing steps: Amplification with reference gene primers provided the estimates of nucleated cell counts. The method was immunoSEQ multiplex PCR; TCRdb's version includes in-frame clones alone and lacks a portion of them. The V and J calls and the clone size are those of that table, but D and trimming were determined from the DNA. Among about 300,000 clones listed, around 85% were seen once. The clonotype was recovered from a woman in her 50s who had recovered from COVID-19. The chain has TRBV19 and TRBJ2-2, with 12 bases lining up with TRBD2. The sequenced sample was PBMCs or T cells enriched from blood (not recorded which). The CDR3, as DNA: TGTGCCAGTAGTATCGGCCTAGCGGGAGGGGATACCGGGGAGCTGTTTTTT. Translated, it gives CASSIGLAGGDTGELFF.